This T cell receptor (beta chain) was identified during a study of T cells in Graves' hyperthyroidism and ophthalmopathy (dated by TCRdb to about 2019). Broadly, across the study: Peripheral blood was sampled at the time of initial diagnosis, prior to any treatment. The roughly 91 discovery patients were randomly divided into training and test sets at a 7:3 ratio. TCR V-J signatures able to tell the groups apart were searched for in a discovery cohort of about a hundred patients, of whom more than 40 had Graves' ophthalmopathy and about 60 had stable Graves' hyperthyroidism. Whether ophthalmopathy could be predicted prospectively was tested in an independent validation cohort made up of 18 to 20 hyperthyroidism patients plus 17 patients who later progressed to ophthalmopathy. Following sampling, methimazole starting at 30 mg daily was given to hyperthyroidism patients, and high-dose intravenous methylprednisolone was given to ophthalmopathy patients. According to the paper, TCR Vbeta CDR3 sequencing was carried out on around 140 peripheral blood samples, which came from under 50 ophthalmopathy, 75 to 80 hyperthyroidism and about 17 progressor patients. The study also compared thyroid tissue and blood T-cell repertoires from roughly six Graves' hyperthyroidism patients. Points the paper makes about the study in general: Sample size was not statistically predetermined, and investigators were not blinded to group allocation. A 13 V-J signature model separated ophthalmopathy from stable hyperthyroidism, with around 90% sensitivity and 81.08% specificity in cross-validation and 80%/75% in testing. During validation, the model predicted progression to ophthalmopathy a median of around 6 months ahead of onset, with just under 71% sensitivity and 72.22% specificity. Most expanded thyroid clonotypes (frequency above 0.001) were also detected in blood, suggesting blood repertoires may reflect thyroid immune responses.

Hyperthyroidism patients were newly diagnosed, had a disease duration of under 2 months, and were aged 18 to 65 years. Patients with uncontrolled infections, other autoimmune diseases, pregnancy or lactation were excluded. Diagnoses relied on clinical symptoms, serum thyroxine and TRAb, thyroid ultrasound and orbital computed tomography. Blood from progressor patients was drawn when they were first diagnosed with hyperthyroidism, before any ophthalmopathy symptoms appeared. PBMCs were isolated from about 9.1 ml of fresh peripheral blood by Ficoll-Paque density gradient centrifugation. Progressor patients were defined as those initially diagnosed with Graves' hyperthyroidism in whom ophthalmopathy developed during follow-up. Total RNA was extracted with Trizol reagent, and quality was checked on an Agilent 2100 Bioanalyzer. This clonotype showed up many times. No cognate antigen has been identified for it. No clone much larger than this one lies a single base away; base qualities are absent.

The TCR beta CDR3 regions were amplified from RNA transcripts. A first-round RT-PCR of the TCR CDR3 used the HTBI primer set with the Qiagen OneStep RT-PCR kit. A second multiplex PCR round built the libraries, followed by size selection and purification. Sequencing of the libraries was done on an Illumina HiSeq2000 using paired-end 100 bp reads. The original methods were these. SOAPnuke was used to process the raw data, throwing out any read that contained adapters or uncalled bases, had a mean Phred below 15, or lacked an exact constant-primer or identifier match. High-quality paired reads were merged with COPE v1.2.5, and unique nucleotide sequences were defined as clonotypes. MiTCR v1.1 was used to align the clonotypes against IMGT TRBV, TRBD and TRBJ reference segments. The analysis included only V-J combinations with a frequency above 0.0001, which together covered 99% to 99.2% of the repertoires. A TCS score was defined as the ratio of F50 (clonal expansion) to E x V (chaos), with BLOSUM62-based TCRdist applied between CDR3 peptides within each V-J. Welch's t-statistics and random forest reduced several hundred V-J features to 10 to 15, which were used in a naive Bayes classifier (R e1071). The public reads were quality trimmed at Q25 with fastp and then assembled into clones with MiXCR by TCRdb, keeping productive beta chains. One record per CDR3 amino acid sequence lists the most common genes and DNA. TCRdb's processing, not the authors' own work, is the source of the V and J calls. The sample table holds 250,000 or so distinct CDR3 sequences, of which 13% to 15% were seen once. The ten largest clones take up 30% of the sample.

V loses 3 bases, J loses 0 bases, and the germline ends lie 11 bases apart. The CDR3 measures 16 amino acids from cysteine to phenylalanine. The read is trimmed to its CDR3 DNA, 48 bases read in frame from base 1. In this chain, TRBV12-3 or TRBV12-4 is recombined with TRBJ1-4, with the D gene call left open. The sample taken for sequencing was blood. The clonotype comes from a woman in her forties or fifties with Graves' hyperthyroidism that later progressed to Graves' ophthalmopathy. The CDR3 protein: CASSFEAEPTNEKLFF. Read as DNA, the sequence is TGTGCCAGCAGTTTTGAGGCGGAACCAACTAATGAAAAACTGTTTTTT.